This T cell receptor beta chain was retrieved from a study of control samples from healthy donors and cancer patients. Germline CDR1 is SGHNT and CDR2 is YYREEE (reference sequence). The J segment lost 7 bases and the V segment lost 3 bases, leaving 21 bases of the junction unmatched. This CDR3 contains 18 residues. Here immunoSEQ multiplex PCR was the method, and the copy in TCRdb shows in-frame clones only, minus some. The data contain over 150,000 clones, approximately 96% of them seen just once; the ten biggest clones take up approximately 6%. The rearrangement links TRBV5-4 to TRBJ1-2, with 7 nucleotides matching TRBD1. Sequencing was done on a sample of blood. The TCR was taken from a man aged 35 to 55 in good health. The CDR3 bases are TGTGCCAGCAGCTCCGTGGGGAAGGTTGGGACAGCGGGGGCTGGCTACACCTTC. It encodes CASSSVGKVGTAGAGYTF. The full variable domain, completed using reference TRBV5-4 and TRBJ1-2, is ETGVTQSPTHLIKTRGQQVTLRCSSQSGHNTVSWYQQALGQGPQFIFQYYREEENGRGNFPPRFSGLQFPNYSSELNVNALELDDSALYLCASSSVGKVGTAGAGYTFGSGTRLTVV.